One and the same sample provided the 31 T cell receptor beta chains below, sequenced in a study of T-cell memory formation after mild COVID-19. TCRdb reanalysed the 5' RACE reads using MiXCR and keeps one entry per CDR3 protein. The sample shows 70,000 to 100,000 distinct CDR3 sequences, about 13% of them seen only once. The sequenced sample was PBMCs or a T cell subset sorted from them (not recorded which). These receptors came from an adult woman who had mild COVID-19 (a few samples of this study predate the infection). Cell type and time point are not known.

This clonotype was seen repeatedly, ten times or more. The J gene is TRBJ2-5, the V gene TRBV25-1; possibly TRBD2 for D (6 bases). Germline V gene sequence: CDR1 MGHDK, CDR2 SYGVNS. The CDR3 has 15 residues. Trimming took 1 base from V and 2 from J, leaving 11 bases between them. CDR3 protein: CASSESAGFQETQYF. The CDR3 DNA is TGTGCCAGCAGTGAATCTGCGGGGTTTCAAGAGACCCAGTACTTC.

The CDR3: CASSHDLEETQYF. DNA for the CDR3: TGCGCCAGCAGCCACGACTTGGAAGAGACCCAGTACTTC. The chain links TRBV4-3 to TRBJ2-5; D not certain. Trimming shortened V by 3 bases and J by 3 bases, and 8 bases separated the two germline ends. Germline values: CDR1 LGHNA, CDR2 YSLEER. The CDR3 contains 13 residues.

The chain combines TRBV20-1 with TRBJ2-4, with 12 bases that match TRBD2. The CDR3 extends over 15 amino acids. V dropped 5 bases and J dropped 3; count of bases not matched to a gene: 5. The germline V gene encodes CDR1 DFQATT and CDR2 SNEGSKA (reference sequence). The chain's CDR3 is CSAPSGRGNKNIQYF. The DNA of the CDR3 is TGCAGTGCTCCTAGCGGGAGGGGAAACAAAAACATTCAGTACTTC.

This clonotype was picked up a small number of times. The chain joins TRBV3-1 to TRBJ2-1, with 10 bases identical to TRBD2. The J segment lost 5 bases and the V segment lost 4 bases, leaving 5 bases of the junction unmatched. There are 15 residues in the CDR3. Germline V lookup: CDR1 LGHDT, CDR2 YNNKEL (reference sequence). CDR3 region: CASSPSGGHHNEQFF. The CDR3 DNA sequence: TGTGCCAGCAGCCCTAGCGGGGGTCACCACAATGAGCAGTTCTTC.

This clonotype was seen a handful of times. This chain uses TRBV6-5 with TRBJ2-4; a possible D gene is TRBD1 (6 bases). Germline values: CDR1 MNHEY, CDR2 SVGAGI. The CDR3 totals 17 residues. The V end lost 5 bases, the J end lost 1 base, and 18 bases lay between the germline ends. The CDR3 sequence: CASSPPTPTGAKNIQYF. DNA of the CDR3: TGTGCCAGCAGTCCCCCGACTCCAACAGGGGCCAAAAACATTCAGTACTTC.

The V gene is TRBV20-1, the J gene TRBJ2-7; 7 bases line up with TRBD2. This CDR3 spans 14 amino acids. Trimming took 5 bases from V and 3 from J; bases not matched to a gene: 10. Looked up from germline, CDR1 is DFQATT and CDR2 is SNEGSKA (reference sequence). The CDR3 nucleotides are TGCAGTGCTCGTCCACGGGAGGTTATCTACGAGCAGTACTTC. This translates into CSARPREVIYEQYF.

This clonotype was counted a few times. The chain is built from TRBV6-6 and TRBJ1-5; D ambiguous. V was trimmed by 0 bases and J by 5 bases, leaving 14 bases between them. CDR1 MNHNY and CDR2 SVGAGI come from the germline V gene (reference sequence). The CDR3 consists of 16 residues. CDR3 sequence: CASSYSVEAIDQPQHF. The DNA of the CDR3 is TGTGCCAGCAGTTACTCGGTCGAGGCCATTGATCAGCCCCAGCATTTT.

The chain couples TRBV30 to TRBJ2-2; D unresolved. The germline gives CDR1 GTSNPN, CDR2 SVGIG (reference sequence). V was shortened by 0 bases and J by 8 bases, with 4 bases between the two germline ends. The CDR3 runs 11 residues. The CDR3 sequence is CAWSVGGELFF. The CDR3 DNA follows: TGTGCCTGGAGTGTAGGAGGGGAGCTGTTTTTT.

This clonotype was detected a few times. The chain recombines TRBV6-6 with TRBJ1-4, with D uncertain. The V gene's germline CDR1 is MNHNY and CDR2 SVGAGI (reference sequence). CDR3 length: 16 amino acids. Trimming took off 0 bases at V and 7 bases at J, with 15 bases between the two ends. The CDR3 coding sequence is TGTGCCAGCAGTTACTCGATAGGCAGGCTCGGTGAAAAACTGTTTTTT. The encoded protein is CASSYSIGRLGEKLFF.

The rearrangement joins TRBV7-6 to TRBJ2-1; the D call may be TRBD1 or TRBD2 (5 bases each). The ends were cut back, 5 bases at V and 0 bases at J, with 14 bases in the middle. Germline V gene lookup returns CDR1 SGHVS and CDR2 FNYEAQ. This CDR3 is built from 16 residues. The CDR3 DNA sequence: TGTGCCAGCAGCCCGGGACCGCGTAGCTCCTACAATGAGCAGTTCTTC. Amino acid sequence: CASSPGPRSSYNEQFF.

CDR3 amino acids: CASSSDRGRAYEQYF. DNA for the CDR3: TGCGCCAGCAGCTCCGACAGGGGGCGAGCCTACGAGCAGTACTTC. The rearrangement links TRBV5-1 to TRBJ2-7; 10 nucleotides line up with TRBD1. The CDR3 extends over 15 amino acids. Germline V gene lookup returns CDR1 SGHRS and CDR2 YFSETQ. V shed 3 bases and J 2 bases; nucleotides not matched to a gene: 5.

In this sample, this clonotype turned up many times. The V and J genes are TRBV5-1 and TRBJ2-7, with 9 positions matching TRBD1. Germline CDR1 is SGHRS and CDR2 is YFSETQ. V trimming: 4 bases; J trimming: 5 bases; junction bases outside the gene matches: 13. This CDR3 has 16 amino acids. CDR3 sequence: CASSRFNRDRADEQYF. The CDR3 nucleotides are TGCGCCAGCAGCCGATTTAACCGGGACAGGGCAGACGAGCAGTACTTC.

This clonotype was observed at least ten times. The J gene is TRBJ1-1, the V gene TRBV7-6; tentatively, D is TRBD1 (5 bases). Per germline, CDR1 SGHVS and CDR2 FNYEAQ. Trimming cost V 5 bases and J 7 bases, with 8 bases left between them. The CDR3 covers 11 residues. The CDR3 DNA sequence: TGTGCCAGCAGCCAGGGCGGTGAAGCTTTCTTT. This codes for CASSQGGEAFF.

This clonotype was seen only a few times. The chain joins TRBV7-6 to TRBJ2-1; weak D call: TRBD2 (5 bases). V shed 0 bases and J shed 8 bases, with 11 bases lying between them. In germline, CDR1 is SGHVS, CDR2 FNYEAQ. The CDR3 sequence is 14 residues long. Written as DNA, the CDR3 is TGTGCCAGCAGCTTAGCGCGAACTAGGGATGAGCAGTTCTTC. It translates to CASSLARTRDEQFF.

In regard to this clonotype: This sequence may be a read error, since a much larger clone differs from it by one base. V is TRBV12-3 or TRBV12-4 and J is TRBJ2-1, with a possible D match to TRBD2 (7 bases). V gave up 4 bases and J gave up 14 bases, with 18 bases separating them. This CDR3 has 13 residues. The CDR3 region is CASSSGGGGEEFF. The DNA for the CDR3 is TGTGCCAGCAGTTCTGGGGGAGGGGGAGAGGAGTTCTTC.

By sample fraction, this clonotype is medium-sized (0.01 to 0.1%). The chain joins TRBV7-9 to TRBJ2-1; 10 bases fit TRBD2. The germline gives CDR1 SEHNR, CDR2 FQNEAQ (reference sequence). Losses at the gene ends were 1 base for V and 7 bases for J; bases not matched to a gene: 7. The CDR3 consists of 16 residues. CDR3 DNA: TGTGCCAGCAGCTTAGGGGCTAGCGGGAGTAGGAATGAGCAGTTCTTC. Amino acid sequence: CASSLGASGSRNEQFF.

This clonotype was counted only a few times. This chain connects TRBV7-9 to TRBJ1-2; 8 nucleotides agree with TRBD1. The length of the CDR3 is 15 residues. Germline CDR1 and CDR2: SEHNR and FQNEAQ (reference sequence). V gave up 5 bases and J gave up 8 bases; unmatched junction bases: 13. The CDR3 region is CASSPGPGQARGYTF. The CDR3 DNA follows: TGTGCCAGCAGCCCTGGTCCGGGACAGGCGAGAGGCTACACCTTC.

This sequence joins TRBV24-1 and TRBJ2-1; the D gene is possibly TRBD1 (6 bases). CDR3 length equals 15 residues. V shed 7 bases and J shed 3 bases, with 15 bases lying between them. Germline CDR1 is KGHDR and CDR2 is SFDVKD. The CDR3 nucleotides are TGTGCCACCAGGGACGGGCAGGGGAACTACAATGAGCAGTTCTTC. Amino acids: CATRDGQGNYNEQFF.

This clonotype was detected a few times. The chain has TRBV7-9 and TRBJ2-1; 9 positions match TRBD2. This CDR3 has 15 amino acids. Trimming removed 5 bases from V and 9 bases from J; junction bases left unmatched: 11. In germline, CDR1 is SEHNR, CDR2 FQNEAQ (reference sequence). Here the CDR3 reads CASSPRGGLFVEQFF. CDR3 DNA sequence: TGTGCCAGCAGCCCGCGGGGGGGCCTATTTGTTGAGCAGTTCTTC.

The chain has TRBV7-6 and TRBJ1-1, with unresolved D. The CDR3 runs 15 residues. Trimming pared 1 base from V and 1 base from J, leaving 10 bases between. The germline V gene encodes CDR1 SGHVS and CDR2 FNYEAQ. CDR3: CASSLGVDGNTEAFF. The CDR3 DNA sequence: TGTGCCAGCAGCTTAGGGGTAGACGGGAACACTGAAGCTTTCTTT.

This clonotype came up a few times. V and J are TRBV15 and TRBJ2-1; D call uncertain. Germline-derived CDR1 and CDR2 are LNHNV and YYDKDF (reference sequence). This CDR3 spans 12 amino acids. V was shortened by 0 bases and J by 3 bases, with 0 bases between the two germline ends. The CDR3 bases are TGTGCCACCAGCAGAGACTACAATGAGCAGTTCTTC. This codes for CATSRDYNEQFF.

This clonotype was detected only a few times. The V and J genes are TRBV9 and TRBJ2-7; either TRBD1 or TRBD2 may supply D (5 bases each). The CDR3 has 12 residues. Trimming took 7 bases from V and 0 from J, leaving 8 bases between them. CDR1 SGDLS and CDR2 YYNGEE come from the germline V gene. The CDR3 DNA reads as TGTGCCAGCGGGGACGGCTCCTACGAGCAGTACTTC. This encodes CASGDGSYEQYF.

The chain links TRBV7-3 to TRBJ2-7; 10 nucleotides agree with TRBD2. The CDR3 is 15 residues long. The germline gives CDR1 SGHTA, CDR2 FQGTGA. Trimming removed 3 bases from V and 5 bases from J; junction bases left unmatched: 7. This CDR3 is CASSFKLAGFDEQYF. The CDR3 DNA sequence: TGTGCCAGCAGCTTTAAACTAGCGGGATTCGACGAGCAGTACTTC.

In this sample, this clonotype turned up a few times. V gene TRBV18 combines with J gene TRBJ1-2, with 8 bases lining up with TRBD1. This CDR3 region has 14 residues. Germline V gives CDR1 KGHSH, CDR2 LQKENI. Germline trimming cut 5 bases from V and 8 bases from J; bases unmatched to any gene: 10. In DNA, the CDR3 is TGTGCCAGCTCATCCTCAGGGGGCGCCGGCGGCTACACCTTC. Translating gives CASSSSGGAGGYTF.

This rearrangement joins TRBV11-3 to TRBJ2-3; 7 nucleotides agree with TRBD1. The J segment lost 6 bases and the V segment lost 5 bases, leaving 5 bases of the junction unmatched. The CDR3 is made up of 13 amino acids. Germline CDR1 SGHNT, CDR2 YENEEA. This CDR3 is CASSDRAADTQYF. The CDR3 coding sequence is TGTGCCAGCAGCGACAGGGCTGCGGATACGCAGTATTTT.

Concerning this clonotype: One junction end does not reproduce the germline sequence, and a read error may be involved. The chain has TRBV20-1 and TRBJ2-7; 13 positions agree with TRBD2. Germline V gene lookup returns CDR1 DFQATT and CDR2 SNEGSKA (reference sequence). The CDR3 runs to 15 residues. The CDR3 loop is CSALIGLAGVYEKYF. The CDR3 DNA reads TGCAGTGCTCTCATCGGACTAGCGGGGGTGTACGAGAAGTACTTC.

This chain links TRBV11-3 with TRBJ2-7, with 14 bases that match TRBD2. CDR1 is SGHNT, CDR2 YENEEA, per germline. CDR3 size: 20 residues. Trimming at V came to 6 bases and at J to 0 bases, leaving 16 bases not matched to a gene. CDR3 in DNA: TGTGCCAGCAGGGTAAGCCCTGGACTAGCGGGAGGTGCTAGCTCCTACGAGCAGTACTTC. This translates into CASRVSPGLAGGASSYEQYF.

The CDR3 coding sequence is TGTGCCAGCAGCCAAAATCCCCGACAGGGGTTTCAAGAGACCCAGTACTTC. It yields the protein CASSQNPRQGFQETQYF. V is TRBV4-2 and J is TRBJ2-5; 8 bases agree with TRBD1. This CDR3 is 17 amino acids long. CDR1 is LGHNA, CDR2 YNFKEQ, per germline. V lost 2 bases and J lost 2; bases outside the gene matches: 10.

J is TRBJ2-3 and V is TRBV6-1; TRBD2 aligns across 14 bases. The CDR3 length is 16 residues. CDR1 is MNHNS and CDR2 is SASEGT in the germline V gene. The J segment lost 4 bases and the V segment lost 1 base, leaving 1 base of the junction unmatched. The CDR3 DNA reads as TGTGCCAGCAGTGAAGGACTAGCGGGGGGGCCAGATACGCAGTATTTT. Amino acids: CASSEGLAGGPDTQYF.

The V gene is TRBV7-9, the J gene TRBJ2-1; 8 nucleotides agree with TRBD2. V dropped 7 bases and J dropped 0; count of bases not matched to a gene: 8. CDR1 SEHNR and CDR2 FQNEAQ come from the germline V gene (reference sequence). The CDR3 totals 16 residues. The CDR3 region is CASTLGGASSYNEQFF. The CDR3 DNA sequence: TGTGCCAGCACCCTCGGGGGGGCGAGCTCCTACAATGAGCAGTTCTTC. Supplemented by reference TRBV7-9 and TRBJ2-1, the full variable domain reads DTGVSQNPRHKITKRGQNVTFRCDPISEHNRLYWYRQTLGQGPEFLTYFQNEAQLEKSRLLSDRFSAERPKGSFSTLEIQRTEQGDSAMYLCASTLGGASSYNEQFFGPGTRLTVL.

The J gene is TRBJ1-5, the V gene TRBV19; 7 bases map to TRBD1. The CDR3 consists of 14 residues. The V gene's germline CDR1 is LNHDA and CDR2 SQIVND (reference sequence). The V gene end was trimmed by 3 bases and the J gene end by 7 bases; junction bases not matched to a gene: 6. The CDR3 here is CASSIRAGGQPQHF. In nucleotides, the CDR3 is TGTGCCAGTAGTATTCGGGCAGGGGGACAGCCCCAGCATTTT.